These 2 T cell receptor beta chains share one sample of origin, sequenced in a study of blood T cell repertoires in COVID-19. Assay: immunoSEQ multiplex PCR; the TCRdb copy retains only in-frame clones and omits some. The data contain about 160,000 clones, over 75% of them singletons. The sample comprised peripheral blood. These receptors were obtained from a man aged 55-75 years with active or convalescent COVID-19.

This sequence joins TRBV5-4 and TRBJ1-2; TRBD1 is a possible D gene (6 bases). Deletions cut 7 bases from V and 4 bases from J, with 14 bases between. The CDR3 spans 13 residues. The germline CDR1 and CDR2 sequences are SGHNT and YYREEE (reference sequence). The CDR3 sequence is CASEQGPGYGYTF. Here the CDR3 DNA reads TGTGCCAGCGAACAGGGCCCCGGCTATGGCTACACCTTC. The whole variable domain, remainder taken from reference TRBV5-4 and TRBJ1-2, is ETGVTQSPTHLIKTRGQQVTLRCSSQSGHNTVSWYQQALGQGPQFIFQYYREEENGRGNFPPRFSGLQFPNYSSELNVNALELDDSALYLCASEQGPGYGYTFGSGTRLTVV.

The chain uses TRBV6-2 or TRBV6-3 and TRBJ1-5; perhaps TRBD1 as D (5 bases). The length of the CDR3 is 13 residues. Trimming removed 6 bases from V and 2 bases from J, with 8 bases in between. Germline CDR1 reads MNHEY; CDR2 reads SVGEGT. CDR3 loop: CASSARGNQPQHF. CDR3 nucleotides: TGTGCCAGCAGCGCCAGGGGCAATCAGCCCCAGCATTTT.